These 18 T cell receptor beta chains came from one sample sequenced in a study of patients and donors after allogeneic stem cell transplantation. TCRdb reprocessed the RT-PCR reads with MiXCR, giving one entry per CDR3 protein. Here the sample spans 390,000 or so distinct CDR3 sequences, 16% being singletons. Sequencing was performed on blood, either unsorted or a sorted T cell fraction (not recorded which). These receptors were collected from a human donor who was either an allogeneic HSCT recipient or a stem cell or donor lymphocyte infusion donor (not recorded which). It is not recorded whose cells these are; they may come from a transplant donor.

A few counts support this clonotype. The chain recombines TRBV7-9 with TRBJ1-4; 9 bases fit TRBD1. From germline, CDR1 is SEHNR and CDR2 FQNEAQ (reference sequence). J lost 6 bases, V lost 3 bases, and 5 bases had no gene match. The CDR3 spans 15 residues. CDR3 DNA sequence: TGTGCCAGCAGCTTTGGAAACAGGGGGCATGAAAAACTGTTTTTT. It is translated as CASSFGNRGHEKLFF.

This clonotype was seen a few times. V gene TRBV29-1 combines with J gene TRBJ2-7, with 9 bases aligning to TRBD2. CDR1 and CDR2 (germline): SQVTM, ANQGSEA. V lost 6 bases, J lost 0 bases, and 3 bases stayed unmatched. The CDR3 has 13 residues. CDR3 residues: CSVVAGASYEQYF. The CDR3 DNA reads TGCAGCGTAGTAGCGGGGGCCTCCTACGAGCAGTACTTC.

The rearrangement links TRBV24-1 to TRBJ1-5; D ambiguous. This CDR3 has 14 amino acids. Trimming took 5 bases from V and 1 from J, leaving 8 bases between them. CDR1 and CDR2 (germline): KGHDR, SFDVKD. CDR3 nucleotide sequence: TGTGCCACCAGTGGTAGTTTGAGCAATCAGCCCCAGCATTTT. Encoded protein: CATSGSLSNQPQHF.

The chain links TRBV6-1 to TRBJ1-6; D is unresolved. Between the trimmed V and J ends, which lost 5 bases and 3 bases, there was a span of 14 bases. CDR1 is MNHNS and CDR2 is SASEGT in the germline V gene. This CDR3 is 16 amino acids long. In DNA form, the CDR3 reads TGTGCCAGCAGTCCCATCCAGAGCTTCTATAATTCACCCCTCCACTTT. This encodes CASSPIQSFYNSPLHF.

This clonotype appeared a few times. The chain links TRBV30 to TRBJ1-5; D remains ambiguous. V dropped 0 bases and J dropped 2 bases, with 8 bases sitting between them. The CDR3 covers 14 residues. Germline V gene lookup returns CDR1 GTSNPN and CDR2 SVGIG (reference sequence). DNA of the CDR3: TGTGCCTGGAGTGTACACCCCCGCAATCAGCCCCAGCATTTT. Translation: CAWSVHPRNQPQHF.

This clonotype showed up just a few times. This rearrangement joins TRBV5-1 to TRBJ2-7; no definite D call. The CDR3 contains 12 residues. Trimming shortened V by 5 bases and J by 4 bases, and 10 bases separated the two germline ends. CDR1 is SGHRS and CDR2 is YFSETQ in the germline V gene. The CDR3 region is CASSKAGYEQYF. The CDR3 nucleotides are TGCGCCAGCAGTAAAGCTGGGTACGAGCAGTACTTC.

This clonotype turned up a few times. Here the CDR3 DNA reads TGTGCCAGCAGCTTAATGGCCAGGGGGCCTTCATGGACGGGCGAGCAGTACTTC. The encoded protein is CASSLMARGPSWTGEQYF. The chain links TRBV7-3 to TRBJ2-7, with 8 positions matching TRBD1. The ends lost 1 base at V and 6 bases at J; junction bases unmatched: 17. The CDR3 covers 18 residues. Germline V gene sequence: CDR1 SGHTA, CDR2 FQGTGA. Drawing the rest from reference TRBV7-3 and TRBJ2-7, the complete variable domain is GAGVSQTPSNKVTEKGKYVELRCDPISGHTALYWYRQSLGQGPEFLIYFQGTGAADDSGLPNDRFFAVRPEGSVSTLKIQRTERGDSAVYLCASSLMARGPSWTGEQYFGPGTRLTVT.

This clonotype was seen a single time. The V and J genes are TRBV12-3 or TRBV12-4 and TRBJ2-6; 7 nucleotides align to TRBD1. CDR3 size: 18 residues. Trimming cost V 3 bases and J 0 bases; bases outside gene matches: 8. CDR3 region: CASSLGQSFYSGANVLTF. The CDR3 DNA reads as TGTGCCAGCAGTTTGGGACAGTCCTTTTACTCTGGGGCCAACGTCCTGACTTTC.

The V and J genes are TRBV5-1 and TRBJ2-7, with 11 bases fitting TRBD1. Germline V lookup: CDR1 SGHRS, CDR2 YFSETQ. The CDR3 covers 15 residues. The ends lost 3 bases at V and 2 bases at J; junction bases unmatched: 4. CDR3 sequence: CASSSGTGGPYEQYF. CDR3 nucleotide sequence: TGCGCCAGCAGCTCCGGGACAGGGGGTCCCTACGAGCAGTACTTC.

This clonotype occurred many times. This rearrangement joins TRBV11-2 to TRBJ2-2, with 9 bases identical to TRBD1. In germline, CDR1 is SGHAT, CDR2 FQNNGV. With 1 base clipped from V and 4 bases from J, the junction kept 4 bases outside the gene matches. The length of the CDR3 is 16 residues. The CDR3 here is CASSLGGQGTTGELFF. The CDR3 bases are TGTGCCAGCAGCTTAGGGGGACAGGGCACCACCGGGGAGCTGTTTTTT.

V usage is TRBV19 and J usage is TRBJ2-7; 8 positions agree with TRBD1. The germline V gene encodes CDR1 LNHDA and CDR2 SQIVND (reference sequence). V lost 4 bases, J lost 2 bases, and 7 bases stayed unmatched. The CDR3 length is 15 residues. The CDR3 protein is CASSTRQGPTYEQYF. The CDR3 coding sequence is TGTGCCAGTAGTACTCGACAGGGGCCAACCTACGAGCAGTACTTC.

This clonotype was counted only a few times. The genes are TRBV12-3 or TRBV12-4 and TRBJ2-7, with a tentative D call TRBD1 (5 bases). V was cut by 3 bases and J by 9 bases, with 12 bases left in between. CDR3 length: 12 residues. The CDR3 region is CASSFWQGGQYF. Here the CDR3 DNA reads TGTGCCAGCAGTTTTTGGCAGGGCGGGCAGTACTTC.

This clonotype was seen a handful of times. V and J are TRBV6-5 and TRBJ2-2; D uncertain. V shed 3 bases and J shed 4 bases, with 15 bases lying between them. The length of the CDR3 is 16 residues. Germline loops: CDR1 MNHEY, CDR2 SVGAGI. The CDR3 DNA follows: TGTGCCAGCAGTTATAGGGTGAAAGTGGGCACCGGGGAGCTGTTTTTT. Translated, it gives CASSYRVKVGTGELFF.

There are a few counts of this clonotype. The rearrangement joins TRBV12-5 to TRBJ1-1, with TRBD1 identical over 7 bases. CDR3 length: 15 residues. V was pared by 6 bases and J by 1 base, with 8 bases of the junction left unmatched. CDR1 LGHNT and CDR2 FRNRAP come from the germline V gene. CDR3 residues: CASGPPDRENTEAFF. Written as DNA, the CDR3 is TGTGCTAGTGGGCCCCCCGACAGGGAGAACACTGAAGCTTTCTTT.

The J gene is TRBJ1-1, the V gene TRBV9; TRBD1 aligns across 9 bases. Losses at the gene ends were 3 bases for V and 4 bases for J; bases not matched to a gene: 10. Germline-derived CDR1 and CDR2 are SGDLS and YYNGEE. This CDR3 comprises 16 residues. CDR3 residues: CASSEIQGARVTEAFF. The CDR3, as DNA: TGTGCCAGCAGCGAAATACAGGGGGCTCGGGTCACTGAAGCTTTCTTT.

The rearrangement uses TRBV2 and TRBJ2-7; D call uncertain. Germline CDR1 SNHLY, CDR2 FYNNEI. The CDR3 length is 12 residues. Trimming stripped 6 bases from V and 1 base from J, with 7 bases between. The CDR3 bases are TGTGCCAGCAGGTTTCTTTCCTACGAGCAGTACTTC. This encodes CASRFLSYEQYF.

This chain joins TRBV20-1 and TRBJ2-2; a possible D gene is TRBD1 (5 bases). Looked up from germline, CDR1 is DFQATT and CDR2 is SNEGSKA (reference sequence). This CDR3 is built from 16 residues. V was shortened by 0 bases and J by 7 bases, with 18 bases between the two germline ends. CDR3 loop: CSAREPGLGVDGELFF. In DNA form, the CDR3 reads TGCAGTGCTAGAGAGCCAGGCCTAGGGGTAGACGGGGAGCTGTTTTTT.

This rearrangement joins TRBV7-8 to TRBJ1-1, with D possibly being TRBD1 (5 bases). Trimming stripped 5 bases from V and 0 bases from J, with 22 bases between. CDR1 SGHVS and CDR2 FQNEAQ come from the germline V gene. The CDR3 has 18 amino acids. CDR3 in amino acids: CASSKGPGRLGMNTEAFF. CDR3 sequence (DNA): TGTGCCAGCAGCAAGGGACCCGGTCGGTTAGGGATGAACACTGAAGCTTTCTTT.